This T cell receptor (beta chain) was profiled in a study of T cell repertoires in cytomegalovirus infection. About the research overall: The authors used CMV epitopes that were HLA-C-restricted (recently identified) and HLA-B-restricted (well studied). Indications of both CMV infection and matching HLA type were provided by public TCR beta signatures.

Overall study results and limits: CMV-specific HLA-C-restricted TCR beta clonotypes dominated the ex vivo response. Summed frequency of public TCR beta families distinguished CMV carriers with the relevant HLA.

Comment on this clonotype: No antigen is known for it.

Germline V gene lookup returns CDR1 MNHEY and CDR2 SVGAGI. Trimming removed 5 bases from V and 8 bases from J, with 10 bases in between. This CDR3 has 13 amino acids. TCRdb re-called the reads with MiXCR, one entry per CDR3 protein. The sample lists a few hundred thousand distinct CDR3 sequences; roughly 43% were seen once. Sequencing used cultured PBMCs, obtained from culture after CMV antigen stimulation. V gene TRBV6-5 combines with J gene TRBJ1-6, with D perhaps matching TRBD1 (6 bases). The receptor was derived from a human donor in good health (CMV status not recorded). Some clones in this sample may be carry-over from other donors' samples. The DNA for the CDR3 is TGTGCCAGCAGTAGGGGGTACGATTCACCCCTCCACTTT. It codes for CASSRGYDSPLHF.